These T cell receptor beta chains were read from a single sample in a study of shared clonotypes between healthy human individuals. TCRdb's copy holds only in-frame clones and misses some; the assay was immunoSEQ multiplex PCR. This table holds approximately 2,300,000 clones, 85% to 95% found once. The source material was naive CD4+ T cells from PBMCs. The receptors were sampled from a man aged 18 to 29 in good health. Some clones in this sample may be carry-over from other donors' samples. Both conserved end residues are part of each CDR3. Each record gives: J gene, D gene, V gene, clone size, CDR3 protein, CDR3 DNA. A D gene is named only where the DNA matches it firmly. Clone size is not always given. Where it is, it says once, few, many or a class for expanded clones.

j_call: TRBJ1-5
d_call: NA
v_call: TRBV28
clone_size: NA
cdr3_aa: CASSLRGKGDQPQHF
cdr3_nt: TGTGCCAGCAGTTTAAGGGGGAAGGGGGATCAGCCCCAGCATTTT

j_call: TRBJ1-3
d_call: NA
v_call: TRBV4-1
clone_size: NA
cdr3_aa: CASSQTDSGNTIYF
cdr3_nt: TGCGCCAGCAGCCAAACAGACTCTGGAAACACCATATATTTT

j_call: TRBJ2-1
d_call: NA
v_call: TRBV5-8
clone_size: NA
cdr3_aa: CASSLVAGRLTDEQFF
cdr3_nt: TGTGCCAGCAGCTTGGTCGCGGGACGTCTCACCGATGAGCAGTTCTTC

j_call: TRBJ2-6
d_call: NA
v_call: TRBV5-1
clone_size: NA
cdr3_aa: CASSGGPTSGANVLTF
cdr3_nt: TGCGCCAGCTCCGGGGGACCGACATCTGGGGCCAACGTCCTGACTTTC

j_call: TRBJ2-3
d_call: NA
v_call: TRBV5-6
clone_size: NA
cdr3_aa: CASSSWGRSTDTQYF
cdr3_nt: TGTGCCAGCAGCTCGTGGGGGAGAAGCACAGATACGCAGTATTTT

j_call: TRBJ2-7
d_call: NA
v_call: TRBV7-9
clone_size: NA
cdr3_aa: CASSLWPQRRDYEQYF
cdr3_nt: TGTGCCAGCAGCTTATGGCCTCAAAGGAGGGACTACGAGCAGTACTTC

j_call: TRBJ2-3
d_call: TRBD1
v_call: TRBV9
clone_size: NA
cdr3_aa: CASSPPGTGRSDTQYF
cdr3_nt: TGTGCCAGCAGCCCCCCAGGGACAGGGCGGTCAGATACGCAGTATTTT

j_call: TRBJ1-1
d_call: TRBD1
v_call: TRBV19
clone_size: NA
cdr3_aa: CASSMDRGPEAFF
cdr3_nt: TGTGCCAGTAGTATGGACAGGGGCCCTGAAGCTTTCTTT

j_call: TRBJ2-7
d_call: NA
v_call: TRBV5-5
clone_size: NA
cdr3_aa: CASSLGLTGPYEQYF
cdr3_nt: TGTGCCAGCAGCTTGGGTCTCACAGGGCCCTACGAGCAGTACTTC

j_call: TRBJ2-3
d_call: NA
v_call: TRBV7-9
clone_size: NA
cdr3_aa: CASSLRDFTDTQYF
cdr3_nt: TGTGCCAGCAGCCTACGGGACTTCACAGATACGCAGTATTTT

j_call: TRBJ2-7
d_call: NA
v_call: TRBV6-1
clone_size: NA
cdr3_aa: CASSETGVSYEQYF
cdr3_nt: TGTGCCAGCAGTGAAACAGGAGTCTCCTACGAGCAGTACTTC

j_call: TRBJ2-2
d_call: NA
v_call: TRBV14
clone_size: NA
cdr3_aa: CASSQRANTGELFF
cdr3_nt: TGTGCCAGCAGCCAACGCGCGAACACCGGGGAGCTGTTTTTT

j_call: TRBJ2-2
d_call: NA
v_call: TRBV21-1
clone_size: NA
cdr3_aa: CASSKGGYYQFGTSLFTGELFF
cdr3_nt: TGTGCCAGCAGCAAAGGGGGATATTACCAATTCGGGACTAGCTTATTCACCGGGGAGCTGTTTTTT

j_call: TRBJ1-1
d_call: TRBD1
v_call: TRBV28
clone_size: NA
cdr3_aa: CASSLRTGAQAFF
cdr3_nt: TGTGCCAGCAGTTTACGGACAGGGGCACAAGCTTTCTTT

j_call: TRBJ1-3
d_call: NA
v_call: TRBV28
clone_size: NA
cdr3_aa: CASMNTRAIYF
cdr3_nt: TGTGCCAGCATGAACACGAGGGCCATATATTTT

j_call: TRBJ2-7
d_call: NA
v_call: TRBV7-9
clone_size: NA
cdr3_aa: CASSFFGRDEQYF
cdr3_nt: TGTGCCAGCAGCTTTTTTGGCCGGGACGAGCAGTACTTC

j_call: TRBJ1-3
d_call: TRBD1
v_call: TRBV7-2
clone_size: NA
cdr3_aa: CASSQDRGDTIYF
cdr3_nt: TGTGCCAGCAGCCAAGACAGGGGTGACACCATATATTTT

j_call: TRBJ2-5
d_call: NA
v_call: TRBV7-9
clone_size: few
cdr3_aa: CASSRGWETQYF
cdr3_nt: TGTGCCAGCAGCAGGGGGTGGGAGACCCAGTACTTC

j_call: TRBJ2-5
d_call: TRBD1
v_call: TRBV5-1
clone_size: once
cdr3_aa: CASSWGTGPSETQYF
cdr3_nt: TGCGCCAGCAGCTGGGGGACAGGGCCGTCAGAGACCCAGTACTTC

j_call: TRBJ2-1
d_call: TRBD2
v_call: TRBV7-9
clone_size: NA
cdr3_aa: CAGGVAGVEQFF
cdr3_nt: TGTGCGGGGGGGGTAGCGGGAGTTGAGCAGTTCTTC

j_call: TRBJ2-1
d_call: NA
v_call: TRBV29-1
clone_size: NA
cdr3_aa: CSVEGGGKDEQFF
cdr3_nt: TGCAGCGTTGAGGGAGGCGGGAAGGATGAGCAGTTCTTC

j_call: TRBJ1-4
d_call: TRBD1
v_call: TRBV11-2
clone_size: NA
cdr3_aa: CASSLGRGREKLFF
cdr3_nt: TGTGCCAGCAGCTTAGGCAGGGGGCGGGAAAAACTGTTTTTT

j_call: TRBJ2-7
d_call: TRBD1
v_call: TRBV2
clone_size: NA
cdr3_aa: CASRGTGFSYEQYF
cdr3_nt: TGTGCCAGCAGGGGGACAGGGTTTTCCTACGAGCAGTACTTC

j_call: TRBJ2-7
d_call: NA
v_call: TRBV7-6
clone_size: NA
cdr3_aa: CASSLAGPRMDQYF
cdr3_nt: TGTGCCAGCAGCTTAGCGGGCCCGCGGATGGATCAGTACTTC

j_call: TRBJ2-5
d_call: NA
v_call: TRBV2
clone_size: NA
cdr3_aa: CASKGASQETQYF
cdr3_nt: TGTGCCAGCAAAGGGGCCAGCCAAGAGACCCAGTACTTC

j_call: TRBJ2-5
d_call: NA
v_call: TRBV5-3
clone_size: NA
cdr3_aa: CARSSRMAGAGETQYF
cdr3_nt: TGTGCCAGAAGCTCCCGAATGGCGGGGGCCGGGGAGACCCAGTACTTC

j_call: TRBJ2-7
d_call: NA
v_call: TRBV21-1
clone_size: NA
cdr3_aa: CASSKAASGSRGWYF
cdr3_nt: TGTGCCAGCAGCAAAGCGGCTAGCGGGAGCCGCGGGTGGTACTTC

j_call: TRBJ2-7
d_call: NA
v_call: TRBV6-4
clone_size: NA
cdr3_aa: CASSEGGGNEQYF
cdr3_nt: TGTGCCAGCAGTGAAGGGGGAGGTAACGAGCAGTACTTC

j_call: TRBJ1-5
d_call: NA
v_call: TRBV28
clone_size: NA
cdr3_aa: CASSSRQAQPRLSNQPQHF
cdr3_nt: TGTGCCAGCAGTTCTCGACAGGCCCAACCCCGACTTAGCAATCAGCCCCAGCATTTT

j_call: TRBJ2-3
d_call: NA
v_call: TRBV5-1
clone_size: NA
cdr3_aa: CASTSGLLSTDTQYF
cdr3_nt: TGCGCCAGCACGAGCGGACTACTAAGCACAGATACGCAGTATTTT

j_call: TRBJ2-3
d_call: TRBD2
v_call: TRBV29-1
clone_size: NA
cdr3_aa: CSGTGTSGNTDTQYF
cdr3_nt: TGCAGCGGCACCGGGACTAGCGGGAACACAGATACGCAGTATTTT

j_call: TRBJ1-2
d_call: NA
v_call: TRBV27
clone_size: NA
cdr3_aa: CASSLSGWEYGYTF
cdr3_nt: TGTGCCAGCAGTTTATCGGGATGGGAGTATGGCTACACCTTC

j_call: TRBJ2-7
d_call: TRBD1
v_call: TRBV19
clone_size: NA
cdr3_aa: CASGTGETYEQYF
cdr3_nt: TGTGCCAGCGGGACAGGTGAAACCTACGAGCAGTACTTC

j_call: TRBJ1-5
d_call: TRBD1
v_call: TRBV30
clone_size: NA
cdr3_aa: CAWSLSGTAGNQPQHF
cdr3_nt: TGTGCCTGGAGTCTCTCCGGGACAGCCGGCAATCAGCCCCAGCATTTT